Below are 5 T cell receptor beta chains sequenced from a single sample in a study of patients and donors after allogeneic stem cell transplantation. TCRdb processed the RT-PCR reads anew with MiXCR; each CDR3 protein has one entry. The sample carries about a million distinct CDR3 sequences, about a sixth recorded once. Sequencing was carried out using blood, either unsorted or a sorted T cell fraction (not recorded which). The receptor source for this set is a human donor who was either an allogeneic HSCT recipient or a stem cell or donor lymphocyte infusion donor (not recorded which). It is not recorded whose cells these are; they may come from a transplant donor.

The V gene is TRBV7-9, the J gene TRBJ2-1; D is unresolved. The CDR3 contains 13 residues. In germline, CDR1 is SEHNR, CDR2 FQNEAQ (reference sequence). V lost 6 bases and J 2 bases, leaving 8 bases between the germline ends. In DNA form, the CDR3 reads TGTGCCAGCAGGACCAAGGCCTACAATGAGCAGTTCTTC. Protein: CASRTKAYNEQFF.

The chain carries TRBV9 and TRBJ2-3; TRBD2 matches 10 bases. Germline CDR1 reads SGDLS; CDR2 reads YYNGEE. The CDR3 covers 16 residues. V was pared by 1 base and J by 1 base, with 3 bases of the junction left unmatched. The CDR3 protein is CASSVNSGRRTDTQYF. CDR3 nucleotides: TGTGCCAGCAGCGTAAATAGCGGGAGGCGCACAGATACGCAGTATTTT.

A few counts support this clonotype. The chain combines TRBV5-1 with TRBJ2-2; the match to TRBD2 covers 16 bases. This CDR3 has 18 residues. The J segment lost 6 bases and the V segment lost 4 bases, leaving 9 bases of the junction unmatched. The V gene's germline CDR1 is SGHRS and CDR2 YFSETQ. Here the CDR3 DNA reads TGCGCCAGCAGCCCGGGACTAGCGGGAGGGGGATCGCCCGGGGAGCTGTTTTTT. Residues: CASSPGLAGGGSPGELFF. Supplemented by reference TRBV5-1 and TRBJ2-2, the full variable domain reads KAGVTQTPRYLIKTRGQQVTLSCSPISGHRSVSWYQQTPGQGLQFLFEYFSETQRNKGNFPGRFSGRQFSNSRSEMNVSTLELGDSALYLCASSPGLAGGGSPGELFFGEGSRLTVL.

The V call is TRBV11-1, the J call TRBJ2-2, with 8 bases fitting TRBD2. The CDR3 runs 18 residues. V was pared by 4 bases and J by 0 bases, with 10 bases of the junction left unmatched. The germline V gene has CDR1 SGHAT and CDR2 FQDESV (reference sequence). The CDR3 sequence: CASSSFETSGANTGELFF. DNA for the CDR3: TGTGCCAGCAGCTCATTCGAAACTAGCGGTGCGAACACCGGGGAGCTGTTTTTT.

This sequence joins TRBV6-2 or TRBV6-3 and TRBJ1-2; no definite D call. This CDR3 is built from 13 residues. Germline loops: CDR1 MNHEY, CDR2 SVGEGT. Trimming stripped 8 bases from V and 4 bases from J, with 14 bases between. CDR3 protein: CASQEEMGYGYTF. CDR3 sequence (DNA): TGTGCCAGCCAAGAGGAGATGGGCTATGGCTACACCTTC.